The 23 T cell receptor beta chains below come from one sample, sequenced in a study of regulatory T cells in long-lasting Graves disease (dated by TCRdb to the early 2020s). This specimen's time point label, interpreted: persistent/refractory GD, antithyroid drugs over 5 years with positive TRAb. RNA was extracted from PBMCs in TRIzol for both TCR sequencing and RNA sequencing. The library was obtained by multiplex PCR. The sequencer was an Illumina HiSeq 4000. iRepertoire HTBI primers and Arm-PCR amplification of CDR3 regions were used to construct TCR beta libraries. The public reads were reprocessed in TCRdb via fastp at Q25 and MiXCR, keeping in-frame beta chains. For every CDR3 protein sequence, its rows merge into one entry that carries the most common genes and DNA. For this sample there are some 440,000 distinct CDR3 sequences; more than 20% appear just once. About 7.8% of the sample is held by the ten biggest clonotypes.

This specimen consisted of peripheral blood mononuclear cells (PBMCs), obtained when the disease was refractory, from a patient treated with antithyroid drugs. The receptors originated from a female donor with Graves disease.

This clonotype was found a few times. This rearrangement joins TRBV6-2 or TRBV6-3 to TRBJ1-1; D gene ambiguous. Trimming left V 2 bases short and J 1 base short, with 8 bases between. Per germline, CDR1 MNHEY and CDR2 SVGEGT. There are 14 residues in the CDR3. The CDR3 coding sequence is TGTGCCAGCAGTTACGCGGGGAAGAACACTGAAGCTTTCTTT. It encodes CASSYAGKNTEAFF.

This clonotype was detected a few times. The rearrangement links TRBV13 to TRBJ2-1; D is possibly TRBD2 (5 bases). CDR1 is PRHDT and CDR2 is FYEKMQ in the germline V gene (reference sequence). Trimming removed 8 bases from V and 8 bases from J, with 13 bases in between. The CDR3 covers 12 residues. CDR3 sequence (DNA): TGTGCCAGCCGATTCGGGATTGATGAGCAGTTCTTC. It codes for CASRFGIDEQFF.

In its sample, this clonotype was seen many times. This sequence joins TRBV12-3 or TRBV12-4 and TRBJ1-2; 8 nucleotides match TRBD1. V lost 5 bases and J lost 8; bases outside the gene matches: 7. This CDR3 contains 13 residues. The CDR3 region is CASSGQGRYGYTF. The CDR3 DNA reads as TGTGCCAGCAGTGGACAGGGAAGGTACGGCTACACCTTC.

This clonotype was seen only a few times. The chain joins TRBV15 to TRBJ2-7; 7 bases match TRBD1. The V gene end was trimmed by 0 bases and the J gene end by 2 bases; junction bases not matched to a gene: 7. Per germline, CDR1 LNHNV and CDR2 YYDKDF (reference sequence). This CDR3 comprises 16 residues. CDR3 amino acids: CATSRERQGLAYEQYF. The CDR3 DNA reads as TGTGCCACCAGCAGAGAGCGACAGGGTCTAGCCTACGAGCAGTACTTC.

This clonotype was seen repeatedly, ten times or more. In DNA, the CDR3 is TGTGCCAGCAGTTTAATCCAGGGGGGGGGTAAGACCCAGTACTTC. Protein: CASSLIQGGGKTQYF. The chain carries TRBV12-3 or TRBV12-4 and TRBJ2-5, with D tentatively TRBD1 or TRBD2 (7 bases each). The CDR3 has 15 amino acids. V dropped 2 bases and J dropped 6 bases, with 16 bases sitting between them.

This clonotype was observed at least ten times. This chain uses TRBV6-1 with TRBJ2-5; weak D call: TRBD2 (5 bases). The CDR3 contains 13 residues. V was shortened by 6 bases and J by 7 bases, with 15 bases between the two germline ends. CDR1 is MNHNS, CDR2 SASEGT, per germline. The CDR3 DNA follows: TGTGCCAGCAGCCCCGGGGAGAAGATGACCCAGTACTTC. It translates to CASSPGEKMTQYF.

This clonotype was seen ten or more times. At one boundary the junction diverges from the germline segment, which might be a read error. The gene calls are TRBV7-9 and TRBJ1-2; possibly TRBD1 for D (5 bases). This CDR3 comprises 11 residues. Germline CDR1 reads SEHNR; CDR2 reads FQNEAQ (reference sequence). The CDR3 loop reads CASSQEQDLAF. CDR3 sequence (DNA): TGTGCCAGCAGCCAGGAACAGGACCTCGCCTTC.

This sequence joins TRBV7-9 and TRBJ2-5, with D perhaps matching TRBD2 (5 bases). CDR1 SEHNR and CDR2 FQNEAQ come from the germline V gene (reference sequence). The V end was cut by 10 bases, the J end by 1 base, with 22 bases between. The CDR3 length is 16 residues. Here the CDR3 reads CATSGVPPGIQETQYF. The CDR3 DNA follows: TGTGCCACCTCTGGAGTCCCCCCCGGGATCCAAGAGACCCAGTACTTC.

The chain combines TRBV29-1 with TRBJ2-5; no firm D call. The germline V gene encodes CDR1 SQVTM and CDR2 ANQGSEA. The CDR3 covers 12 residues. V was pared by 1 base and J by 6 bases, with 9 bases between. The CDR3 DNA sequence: TGCAGCGTTGAAGGGTCTCAAAAGACCCAGTACTTC. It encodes CSVEGSQKTQYF.

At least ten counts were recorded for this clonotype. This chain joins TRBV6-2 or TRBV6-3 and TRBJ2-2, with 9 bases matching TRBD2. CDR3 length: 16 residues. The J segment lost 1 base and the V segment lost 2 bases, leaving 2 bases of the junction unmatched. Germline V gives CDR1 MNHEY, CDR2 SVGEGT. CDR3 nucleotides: TGTGCCAGCAGTTACCCTAGCGGGATGAACACCGGGGAGCTGTTTTTT. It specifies CASSYPSGMNTGELFF.

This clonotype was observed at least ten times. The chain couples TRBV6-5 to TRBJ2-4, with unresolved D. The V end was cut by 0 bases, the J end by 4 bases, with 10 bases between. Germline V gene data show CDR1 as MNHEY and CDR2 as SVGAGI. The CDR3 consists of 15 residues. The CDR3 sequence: CASSYSTSPKNIQYF. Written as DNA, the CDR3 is TGTGCCAGCAGTTACTCGACTTCCCCAAAAAACATTCAGTACTTC.

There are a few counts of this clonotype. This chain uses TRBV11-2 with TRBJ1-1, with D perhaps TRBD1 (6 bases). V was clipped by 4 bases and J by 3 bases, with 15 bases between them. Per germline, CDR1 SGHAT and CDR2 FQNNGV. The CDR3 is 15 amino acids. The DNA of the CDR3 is TGTGCCAGCAGCTCTACTAGGGGGGGGTACACTGAAGCTTTCTTT. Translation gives CASSSTRGGYTEAFF.

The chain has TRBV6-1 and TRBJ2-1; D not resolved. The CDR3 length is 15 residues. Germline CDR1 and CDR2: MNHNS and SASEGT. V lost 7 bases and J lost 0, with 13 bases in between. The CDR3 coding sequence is TGTGCCAGCACCGAACCAACGAGCTCCTACAATGAGCAGTTCTTC. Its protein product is CASTEPTSSYNEQFF.

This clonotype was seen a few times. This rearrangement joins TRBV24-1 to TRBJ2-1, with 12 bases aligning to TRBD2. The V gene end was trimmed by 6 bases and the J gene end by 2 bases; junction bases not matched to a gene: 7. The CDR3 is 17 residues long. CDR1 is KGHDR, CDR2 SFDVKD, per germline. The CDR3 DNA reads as TGTGCCACCAGTAAAGCCTCTAGCGGGAGGGCCTACAATGAGCAGTTCTTC. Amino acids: CATSKASSGRAYNEQFF.

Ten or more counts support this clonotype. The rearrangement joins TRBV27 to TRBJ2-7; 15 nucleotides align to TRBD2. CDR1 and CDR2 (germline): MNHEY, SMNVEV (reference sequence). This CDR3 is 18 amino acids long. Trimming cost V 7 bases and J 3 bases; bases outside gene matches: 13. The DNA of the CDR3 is TGTGCCAGCACGATAAGGGGGACTAGCGGGAGGCCAGGCTACGAGCAGTACTTC. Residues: CASTIRGTSGRPGYEQYF.

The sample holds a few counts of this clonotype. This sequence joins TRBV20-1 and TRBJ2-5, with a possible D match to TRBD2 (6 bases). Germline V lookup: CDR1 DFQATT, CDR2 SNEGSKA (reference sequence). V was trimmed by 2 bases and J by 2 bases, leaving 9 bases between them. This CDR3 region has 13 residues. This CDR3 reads CSARILAQETQYF. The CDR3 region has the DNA TGCAGTGCTAGAATACTAGCACAAGAGACCCAGTACTTC.

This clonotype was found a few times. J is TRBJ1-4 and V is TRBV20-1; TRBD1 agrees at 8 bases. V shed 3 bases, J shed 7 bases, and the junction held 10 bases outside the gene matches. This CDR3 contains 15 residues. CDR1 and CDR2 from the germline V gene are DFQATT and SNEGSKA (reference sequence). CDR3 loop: CSARGLGQGAEKLFF. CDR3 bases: TGCAGTGCTAGGGGCCTAGGACAGGGTGCTGAAAAACTGTTTTTT.

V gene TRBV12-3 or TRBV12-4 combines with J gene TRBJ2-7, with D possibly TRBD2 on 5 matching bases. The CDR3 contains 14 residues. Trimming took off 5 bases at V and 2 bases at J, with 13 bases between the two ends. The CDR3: CASSGESPAYEQYF. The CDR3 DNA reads TGTGCCAGCAGTGGGGAGTCCCCAGCCTACGAGCAGTACTTC.

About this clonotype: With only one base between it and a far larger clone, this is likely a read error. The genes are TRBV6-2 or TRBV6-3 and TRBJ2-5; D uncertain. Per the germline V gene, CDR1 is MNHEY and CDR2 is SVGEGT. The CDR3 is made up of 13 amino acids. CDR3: CASSLSPAEAQYF. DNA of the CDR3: TGTGCCAGCAGTTTATCCCCGGCAGAGGCCCAGTACTTC.

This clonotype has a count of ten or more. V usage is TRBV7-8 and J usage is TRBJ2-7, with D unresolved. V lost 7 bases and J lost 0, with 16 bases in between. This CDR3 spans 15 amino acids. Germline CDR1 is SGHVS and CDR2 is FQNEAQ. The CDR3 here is CASTVAVWSSYEQYF. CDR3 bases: TGTGCCAGCACCGTCGCGGTGTGGAGCTCCTACGAGCAGTACTTC. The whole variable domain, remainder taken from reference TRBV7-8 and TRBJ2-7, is GAGVSQSPRYKVAKRGQDVALRCDPISGHVSLFWYQQALGQGPEFLTYFQNEAQLDKSGLPSDRFFAERPEGSVSTLKIQRTQQEDSAVYLCASTVAVWSSYEQYFGPGTRLTVT.

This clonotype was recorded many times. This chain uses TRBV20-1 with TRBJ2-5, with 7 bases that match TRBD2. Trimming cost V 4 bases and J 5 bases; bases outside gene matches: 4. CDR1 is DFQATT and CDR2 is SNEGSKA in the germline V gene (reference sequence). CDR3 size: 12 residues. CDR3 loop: CSAMQGGETQYF. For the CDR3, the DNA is TGCAGTGCTATGCAGGGAGGGGAGACCCAGTACTTC.

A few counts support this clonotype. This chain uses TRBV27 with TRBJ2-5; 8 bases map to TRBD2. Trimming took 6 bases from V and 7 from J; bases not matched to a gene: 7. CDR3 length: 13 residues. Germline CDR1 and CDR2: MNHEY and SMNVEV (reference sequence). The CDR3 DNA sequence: TGTGCCAGCAGAGCAGGGGCGGGGGGGACCCAGTACTTC. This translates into CASRAGAGGTQYF.

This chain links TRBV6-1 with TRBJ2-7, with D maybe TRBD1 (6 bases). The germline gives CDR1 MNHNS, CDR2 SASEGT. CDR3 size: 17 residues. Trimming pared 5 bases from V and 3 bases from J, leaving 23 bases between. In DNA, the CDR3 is TGTGCCAGCAGTACCGACCGGGACACTCCATATATCTACGAGCAGTACTTC. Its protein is CASSTDRDTPYIYEQYF.